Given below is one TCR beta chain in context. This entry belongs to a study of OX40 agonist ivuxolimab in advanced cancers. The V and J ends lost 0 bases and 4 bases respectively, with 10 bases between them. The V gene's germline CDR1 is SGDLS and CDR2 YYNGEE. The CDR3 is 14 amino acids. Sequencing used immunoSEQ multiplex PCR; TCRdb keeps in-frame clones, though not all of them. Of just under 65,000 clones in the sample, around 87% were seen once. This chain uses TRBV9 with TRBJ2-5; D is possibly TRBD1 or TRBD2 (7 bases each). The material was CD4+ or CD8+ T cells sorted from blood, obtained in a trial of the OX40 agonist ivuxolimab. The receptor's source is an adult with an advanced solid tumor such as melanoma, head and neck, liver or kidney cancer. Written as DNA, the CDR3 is TGTGCCAGCAGCGTAGCAGGGGGGGTAGAGACCCAGTACTTC. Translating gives CASSVAGGVETQYF.